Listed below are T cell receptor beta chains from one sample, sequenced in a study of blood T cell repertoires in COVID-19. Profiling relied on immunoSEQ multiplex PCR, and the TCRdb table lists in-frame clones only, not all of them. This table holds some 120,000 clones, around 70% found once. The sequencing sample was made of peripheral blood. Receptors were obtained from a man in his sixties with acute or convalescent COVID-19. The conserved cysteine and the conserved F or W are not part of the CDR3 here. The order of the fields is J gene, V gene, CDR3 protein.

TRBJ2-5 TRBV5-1 ASSLDWSSGRKTQY
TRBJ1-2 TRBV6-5 ASSRDTNYGYT
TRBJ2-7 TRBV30 AWSAGTGLYEQY
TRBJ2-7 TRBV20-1 SAPGYYEQY
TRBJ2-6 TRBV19 ASSRQGAWRPGANVLT
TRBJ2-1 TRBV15 ATSTRDRPNEQF
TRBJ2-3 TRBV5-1 ASAAGGAPDTQY
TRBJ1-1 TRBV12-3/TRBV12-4 ASSSGQRVEAF
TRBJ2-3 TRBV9 ASSVVSSDTQY
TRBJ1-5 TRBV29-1 SVRTGGDQPQH
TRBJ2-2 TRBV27 ASTDRRGELF
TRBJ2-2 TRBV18 ASSPLGQTGELF
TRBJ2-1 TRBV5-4 ASSFGNEQF
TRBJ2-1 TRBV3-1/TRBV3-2 ASSLGTGGKEQF
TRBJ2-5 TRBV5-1 ASSLAGTSGTVETQY
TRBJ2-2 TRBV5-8 ARKTSGSLNTGELF
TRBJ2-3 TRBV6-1 ASSEGRLAGVGDTQY
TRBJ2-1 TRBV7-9 ASSFELAGGNEQF
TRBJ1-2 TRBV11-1 ASSLGQGTYGYT
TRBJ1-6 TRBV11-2 ASSLDRQESPLH
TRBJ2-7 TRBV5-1 ASSLGGQGGYEQY
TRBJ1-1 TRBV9 ASSRLDTEAF
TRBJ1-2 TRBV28 ASSLGAAYGYT
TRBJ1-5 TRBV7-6 ASSLSQGAGSNQPQH
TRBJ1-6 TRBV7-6 ASSPGASPLH
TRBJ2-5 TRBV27 ASSLGRGRTETQY
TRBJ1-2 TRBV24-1 ATSDRDRVRGYT
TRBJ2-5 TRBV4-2 ASSQERGGETQY
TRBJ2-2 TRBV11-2 ASSLVLAGMGELF
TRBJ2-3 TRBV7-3 ASSLNWRGTDTQY
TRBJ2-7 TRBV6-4 ASSDSSSGGTYEQY
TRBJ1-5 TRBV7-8 ASSFSGPQH
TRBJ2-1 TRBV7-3 ASSLSGQAGRNEQF
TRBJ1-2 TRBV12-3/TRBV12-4 ASSLLRDYT
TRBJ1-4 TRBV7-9 ASSIGTGEEKLF
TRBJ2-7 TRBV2 ASSAQAAYEQY
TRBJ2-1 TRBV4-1 ASSWNRVDYNEQF
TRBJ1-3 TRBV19 ASTAVRSGNTIY
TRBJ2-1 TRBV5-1 ASSPRAGYEQF
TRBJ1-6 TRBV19 ASRTTGANSPLH
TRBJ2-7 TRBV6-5 ASILAGWSYEQY